The 22 T cell receptor beta chains presented below share a single source sample, sequenced in a study of CD8 T cells in ankylosing spondylitis. TCRdb re-derived calls from the 5' RACE reads in MiXCR, one entry per CDR3 protein. The data contain 25,000 to 35,000 distinct CDR3 sequences, less than 40% of them singletons. Sequenced input: synovial fluid, either unsorted or a sorted T cell fraction (not recorded which). Every receptor here comes from a male donor with ankylosing spondylitis.

At least ten counts were recorded for this clonotype. This rearrangement joins TRBV12-3 or TRBV12-4 to TRBJ2-1, with D possibly being TRBD1 or TRBD2 (5 bases each). V dropped 6 bases and J dropped 5 bases, with 14 bases sitting between them. The CDR3 spans 14 residues. The CDR3 region is CASRVPGPNNEQFF. In DNA form, the CDR3 reads TGTGCCAGCAGGGTTCCGGGACCAAACAATGAGCAGTTCTTC.

This clonotype has more than one count but fewer than ten. CDR3 amino acids: CASGRGEDSPLHF. The CDR3 nucleotides are TGTGCCAGCGGCCGTGGGGAAGATTCACCCCTCCACTTT. The V gene is TRBV6-1, the J gene TRBJ1-6; D gene uncertain. Germline values: CDR1 MNHNS, CDR2 SASEGT. This CDR3 comprises 13 residues. V lost 8 bases, J lost 8 bases, and 13 bases lay in between.

On this clonotype itself: A much bigger clone sits one base away, suggesting this may be a read error. The genes are TRBV10-3 and TRBJ1-2, with 8 bases matching TRBD1. Germline CDR1 ENHRY, CDR2 SYGVKD. This CDR3 contains 15 residues. The CDR3 is CAISGTGYLNYGYAF. In DNA form, the CDR3 reads TGTGCCATCAGTGGGACAGGGTACCTTAACTATGGCTACGCCTTC.

The table lists this clonotype with a few counts. The chain links TRBV5-1 to TRBJ1-5; TRBD1 agrees at 7 bases. Germline CDR1 is SGHRS and CDR2 is YFSETQ. V was pared by 0 bases and J by 1 base, with 4 bases of the junction left unmatched. The CDR3 totals 16 residues. The CDR3: CASSLGDRVSNQPQHF. CDR3 DNA sequence: TGCGCCAGCAGCTTGGGAGACAGGGTAAGCAATCAGCCCCAGCATTTT.

This clonotype was seen a handful of times. The chain joins TRBV11-3 to TRBJ2-5; TRBD2 aligns across 10 bases. Germline assignment: CDR1 SGHNT and CDR2 YENEEA. This CDR3 is 15 amino acids long. The junction had 4 bases not matched to a gene; V was cut back by 5 bases and J by 1 base. CDR3 nucleotides: TGTGCCAGCAGCCTTAAGCGGGGGGGCCAAGAGACCCAGTACTTC. It is translated as CASSLKRGGQETQYF. Looking up the rest from reference TRBV11-3 and TRBJ2-5 gives the full variable domain: EAGVVQSPRYKIIEKKQPVAFWCNPISGHNTLYWYLQNLGQGPELLIRYENEEAVDDSQLPKDRFSAERLKGVDSTLKIQPAELGDSAVYLCASSLKRGGQETQYFGPGTRLLVL.

The rearrangement joins TRBV3-1 to TRBJ1-4; 10 bases fit TRBD1. V lost 3 bases to trimming and J lost 8 bases; unmatched junction nucleotides: 6. Germline V CDR1 and CDR2: LGHDT, YNNKEL (reference sequence). This CDR3 comprises 15 residues. CDR3 bases: TGTGCCAGCAGCCACGAGGGACAGGGGACGGAAAAACTGTTTTTT. It codes for CASSHEGQGTEKLFF.

V is TRBV27 and J is TRBJ2-1; no clear D gene. CDR1 and CDR2 from the germline V gene are MNHEY and SMNVEV (reference sequence). The V end was cut by 3 bases, the J end by 0 bases, with 9 bases between. There are 15 residues in the CDR3. In DNA form, the CDR3 reads TGTGCCAGCAGTTTTAGGTGGGGCTCCTACAATGAGCAGTTCTTC. Its protein is CASSFRWGSYNEQFF.

Only a few counts were recorded for this clonotype. The gene calls are TRBV29-1 and TRBJ1-5; TRBD1 is a possible D gene (6 bases). The CDR3 covers 13 residues. The germline V gene has CDR1 SQVTM and CDR2 ANQGSEA. Trimming pared 5 bases from V and 3 bases from J, leaving 11 bases between. The CDR3 bases are TGCAGCGTTTCGGACAGCTACAATCAGCCCCAGCATTTT. Translating gives CSVSDSYNQPQHF.

This clonotype was counted ten times or more. The J gene is TRBJ2-7, the V gene TRBV5-5; 7 bases are shared with TRBD2. From germline, CDR1 is SGHKS and CDR2 YYEKEE (reference sequence). With 0 bases clipped from V and 7 bases from J, the junction kept 4 bases outside the gene matches. The CDR3 runs to 13 residues. The CDR3 spells CASSLGLAVEQYV. As DNA, the CDR3 is TGTGCCAGCAGCTTGGGGCTAGCGGTTGAGCAGTACGTC.

This clonotype was observed many times. V and J are TRBV7-9 and TRBJ1-1; D not certain. V was shortened by 11 bases and J by 4 bases, with 17 bases between the two germline ends. CDR1 and CDR2 from the germline V gene are SEHNR and FQNEAQ (reference sequence). This CDR3 region has 13 residues. The CDR3 is CAATRAGGTEAFF. The CDR3 DNA sequence: TGTGCCGCGACAAGGGCCGGTGGCACTGAAGCTTTCTTT. Based on the CDR3 plus reference TRBV7-9 and TRBJ1-1, the full variable domain is DTGVSQNPRHKITKRGQNVTFRCDPISEHNRLYWYRQTLGQGPEFLTYFQNEAQLEKSRLLSDRFSAERPKGSFSTLEIQRTEQGDSAMYLCAATRAGGTEAFFGQGTRLTVV.

This clonotype has more than one count but fewer than ten. The CDR3 here is CASSGIAGDTTFSYNEQFF. CDR3 nucleotide sequence: TGTGCCAGCAGTGGAATAGCGGGAGATACCACTTTCTCCTACAATGAGCAGTTCTTC. The genes are TRBV2 and TRBJ2-1, with TRBD2 matching 9 bases. The CDR3 spans 19 residues. CDR1 SNHLY and CDR2 FYNNEI come from the germline V gene. The J segment lost 0 bases and the V segment lost 4 bases, leaving 13 bases of the junction unmatched.

This clonotype came up a few times. This chain links TRBV13 with TRBJ2-7; D uncertain. Deletions cut 3 bases from V and 3 bases from J, with 6 bases between. This CDR3 comprises 12 residues. CDR1 and CDR2 from the germline V gene are PRHDT and FYEKMQ (reference sequence). In nucleotides, the CDR3 is TGTGCCAGCAGCTTTCAGGACTACGAGCAGTACTTC. It yields the protein CASSFQDYEQYF.

The V gene is TRBV30, the J gene TRBJ2-2; 11 bases agree with TRBD2. This CDR3 is built from 16 residues. Per germline, CDR1 GTSNPN and CDR2 SVGIG (reference sequence). V dropped 2 bases and J dropped 8; count of bases not matched to a gene: 10. DNA of the CDR3: TGTGCCTGGAGTAAAACGGGACTAGCGGTGCGAGGGGAGCTGTTTTTT. It is translated as CAWSKTGLAVRGELFF.

This clonotype came up a few times. The V and J genes are TRBV5-1 and TRBJ2-4; possibly TRBD2 for D (5 bases). CDR3 length equals 16 residues. With 4 bases removed from V and 2 bases from J, the gap between germline ends came to 16 bases. The germline V gene encodes CDR1 SGHRS and CDR2 YFSETQ. The CDR3 sequence: CASSVGPERSKNIQYF. CDR3 coding DNA: TGCGCCAGCAGCGTGGGCCCCGAGCGGTCCAAAAACATTCAGTACTTC.

This rearrangement joins TRBV7-8 to TRBJ2-2; TRBD2 matches 12 bases. The V gene end was trimmed by 2 bases and the J gene end by 8 bases; junction bases not matched to a gene: 12. Germline values: CDR1 SGHVS, CDR2 FQNEAQ. The CDR3 is 18 amino acids. In nucleotides, the CDR3 is TGTGCCAGCAGCTTATCTAGCGGGAGGGCCTCGAGGTCAGGGGAGCTGTTTTTT. This codes for CASSLSSGRASRSGELFF.

V and J are TRBV9 and TRBJ1-1; TRBD1 agrees at 7 bases. V shed 0 bases and J 6 bases; nucleotides not matched to a gene: 5. In germline, CDR1 is SGDLS, CDR2 YYNGEE. CDR3 length equals 14 residues. The CDR3 nucleotides read TGTGCCAGCAGCGTAGGGGCACAGGGGCCTGAAGCTTTCTTT. Translation: CASSVGAQGPEAFF.

The V call is TRBV28, the J call TRBJ2-1; 10 nucleotides line up with TRBD1. The CDR3 has 16 amino acids. V shed 3 bases, J shed 7 bases, and the junction held 9 bases outside the gene matches. The germline V gene encodes CDR1 MDHEN and CDR2 SYDVKM. This CDR3 reads CASSFLGQGLVNEQFF. CDR3 coding DNA: TGTGCCAGCAGTTTTCTGGGACAGGGGCTTGTAAATGAGCAGTTCTTC.

This chain joins TRBV5-5 and TRBJ2-1; D is uncertain. CDR1 and CDR2 from the germline V gene are SGHKS and YYEKEE (reference sequence). V lost 4 bases, J lost 8 bases, and 13 bases lay in between. The length of the CDR3 is 13 residues. This CDR3 is CASSPVAFDEQFF. The CDR3 region has the DNA TGTGCCAGCAGCCCCGTTGCGTTTGATGAGCAGTTCTTC.

This clonotype was counted between two and nine times. The genes are TRBV9 and TRBJ2-2; perhaps TRBD1 as D (6 bases). This CDR3 comprises 14 residues. The V gene's germline CDR1 is SGDLS and CDR2 YYNGEE. V was pared by 4 bases and J by 3 bases, with 10 bases between. CDR3 nucleotide sequence: TGTGCCAGCAGCCCTAGACAGGACACCGGGGAGCTGTTTTTT. It yields the protein CASSPRQDTGELFF. Filled out from reference TRBV9 and TRBJ2-2, the complete variable domain reads DSGVTQTPKHLITATGQRVTLRCSPRSGDLSVYWYQQSLDQGLQFLIQYYNGEERAKGNILERFSAQQFPDLHSELNLSSLELGDSALYFCASSPRQDTGELFFGEGSRLTVL.

The chain couples TRBV7-2 to TRBJ1-1; 7 nucleotides match TRBD1. J lost 3 bases, V lost 5 bases, and 3 bases had no gene match. CDR3 length: 13 residues. Germline values: CDR1 SGHTA, CDR2 FQGNSA. CDR3 residues: CASSDRAYTEAFF. The CDR3 DNA reads as TGTGCCAGCAGCGACAGGGCTTACACTGAAGCTTTCTTT.

This clonotype was counted only a few times. CDR3 nucleotides: TGTGCCAGCAGTTCGGGACAGTACACCGGGGAGCTGTTTTTT. Translated: CASSSGQYTGELFF. The gene calls are TRBV6-5 and TRBJ2-2; 7 nucleotides match TRBD1. J gave up 3 bases and V 4 bases, and 2 bases lay outside the gene matches. The CDR3 is made up of 14 amino acids. Germline V gene lookup returns CDR1 MNHEY and CDR2 SVGAGI.

This clonotype was seen ten or more times. This chain links TRBV27 with TRBJ1-1, with unresolved D. Trimming pared 6 bases from V and 7 bases from J, leaving 18 bases between. Per germline, CDR1 MNHEY and CDR2 SMNVEV (reference sequence). The CDR3 is 14 residues long. CDR3 protein: CASSPGGYVGEAFF. The DNA of the CDR3 is TGTGCCAGCAGCCCAGGTGGCTATGTCGGTGAAGCTTTCTTT.